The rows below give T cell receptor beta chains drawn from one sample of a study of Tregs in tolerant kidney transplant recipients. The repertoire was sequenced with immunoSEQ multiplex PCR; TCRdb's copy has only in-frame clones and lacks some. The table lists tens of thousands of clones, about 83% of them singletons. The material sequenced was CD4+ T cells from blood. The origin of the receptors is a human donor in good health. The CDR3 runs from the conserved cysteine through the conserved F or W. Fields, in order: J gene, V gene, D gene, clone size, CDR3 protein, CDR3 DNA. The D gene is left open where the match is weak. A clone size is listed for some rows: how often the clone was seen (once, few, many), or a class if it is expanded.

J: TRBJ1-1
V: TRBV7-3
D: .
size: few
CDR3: CASSLTGANTEAFF
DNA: TGTGCCAGCAGCTTAACCGGGGCGAACACTGAAGCTTTCTTT

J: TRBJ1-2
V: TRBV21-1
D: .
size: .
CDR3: CASSPHPGQGVNYGYTF
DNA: TGTGCCAGCAGCCCCCACCCGGGACAGGGGGTTAACTATGGCTACACCTTC

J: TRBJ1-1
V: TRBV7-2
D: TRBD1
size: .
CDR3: CASSPRTGGDTEAFF
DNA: TGTGCCAGCAGCCCTAGAACAGGGGGGGACACTGAAGCTTTCTTT

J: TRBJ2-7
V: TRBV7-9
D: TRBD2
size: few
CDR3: CASSLGISGPSSYEQYF
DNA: TGTGCCAGCAGCTTAGGTATTAGCGGGCCCAGCTCCTACGAGCAGTACTTC

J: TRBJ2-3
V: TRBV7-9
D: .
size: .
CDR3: CASRWGYADTQYF
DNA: TGTGCCAGCAGGTGGGGGTACGCAGATACGCAGTATTTT

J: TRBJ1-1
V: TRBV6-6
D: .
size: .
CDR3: CASSYSRGTEAFF
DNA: TGTGCCAGCAGTTATTCCAGGGGAACTGAAGCTTTCTTT

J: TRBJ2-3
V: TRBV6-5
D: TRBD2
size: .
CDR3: CASSYSRGGAPDTQYF
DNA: TGTGCCAGCAGTTACAGTCGCGGGGGGGCGCCAGATACGCAGTATTTT

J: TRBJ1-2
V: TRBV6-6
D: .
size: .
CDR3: CASKQGPLGYTF
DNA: TGTGCCAGCAAACAGGGACCTCTAGGCTACACCTTC

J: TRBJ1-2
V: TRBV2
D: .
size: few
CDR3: CASGSRVSNYGYTF
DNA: TGTGCCAGCGGCTCTCGGGTTTCTAACTATGGCTACACCTTC

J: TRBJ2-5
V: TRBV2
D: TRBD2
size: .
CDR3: CASSFGGAFEETQYF
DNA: TGTGCCAGCAGTTTCGGGGGGGCGTTTGAAGAGACCCAGTACTTC

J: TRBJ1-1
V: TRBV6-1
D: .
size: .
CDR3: CASSEGQLNTEAFF
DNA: TGTGCCAGCAGTGAAGGACAGTTGAACACTGAAGCTTTCTTT

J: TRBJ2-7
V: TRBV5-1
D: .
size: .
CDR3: CASVVGPSADEQYF
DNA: TGCGCCAGCGTCGTCGGCCCATCGGCCGACGAGCAGTACTTC

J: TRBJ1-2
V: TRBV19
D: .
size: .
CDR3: CAILGSAANVYGYTF
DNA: TGTGCCATCCTGGGGTCGGCGGCGAACGTCTATGGCTACACCTTC

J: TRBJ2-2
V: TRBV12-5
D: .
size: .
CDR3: CASSNRLEAGELFF
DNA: TGTGCTAGTAGTAATCGGCTGGAGGCCGGGGAGCTGTTTTTT

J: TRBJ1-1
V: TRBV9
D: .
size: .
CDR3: CASSIQEGISTEAFF
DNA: TGTGCCAGCAGCATCCAGGAGGGGATATCCACTGAAGCTTTCTTT

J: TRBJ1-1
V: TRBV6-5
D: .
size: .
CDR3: CASSYQGGVTEAFF
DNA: TGTGCCAGCAGTTACCAGGGTGGGGTAACTGAAGCTTTCTTT

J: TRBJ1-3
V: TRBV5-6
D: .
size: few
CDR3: CASSLEVSSGNTIYF
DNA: TGTGCCAGCAGCTTGGAAGTTTCCTCTGGAAACACCATATATTTT

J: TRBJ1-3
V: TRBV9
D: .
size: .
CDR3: CASSVNSRYPGNTIYF
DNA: TGTGCCAGCAGCGTTAACAGCAGATACCCCGGAAACACCATATATTTT

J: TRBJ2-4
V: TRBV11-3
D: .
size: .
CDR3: CASSLGGRTKNIQYF
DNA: TGTGCCAGCAGCTTAGGTGGGAGAACCAAAAACATTCAGTACTTC

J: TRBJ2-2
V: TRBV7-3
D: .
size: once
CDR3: CASSLSGNGELFF
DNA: TGTGCCAGCAGCTTATCTGGCAATGGGGAGCTGTTTTTT

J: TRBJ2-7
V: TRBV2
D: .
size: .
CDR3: CASSSHWGEQYF
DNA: TGTGCCAGCAGTTCCCATTGGGGAGAGCAGTACTTC

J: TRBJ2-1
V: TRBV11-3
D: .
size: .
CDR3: CASSVGPEQFF
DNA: TGTGCCAGCAGCGTGGGGCCTGAGCAGTTCTTC

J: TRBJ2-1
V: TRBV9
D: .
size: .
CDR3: CASSASPSWEQFF
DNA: TGTGCCAGCAGCGCAAGCCCCTCCTGGGAGCAGTTCTTC

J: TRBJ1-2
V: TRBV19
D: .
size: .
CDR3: CASQNRVNYGYTF
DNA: TGTGCCAGCCAAAACAGGGTTAACTATGGCTACACCTTC

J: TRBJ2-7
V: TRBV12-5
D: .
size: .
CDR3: CASGLAGTSEQYF
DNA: TGTGCTAGTGGTTTGGCCGGGACCTCCGAGCAGTACTTC

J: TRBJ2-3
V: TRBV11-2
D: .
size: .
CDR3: CASSTRPGRDTQYF
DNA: TGTGCCAGCAGCACGAGACCTGGACGGGATACGCAGTATTTT

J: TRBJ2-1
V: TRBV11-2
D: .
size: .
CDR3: CASSPSRREWAYNEQFF
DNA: TGTGCCAGCAGCCCATCTCGCAGGGAATGGGCCTACAATGAGCAGTTCTTC

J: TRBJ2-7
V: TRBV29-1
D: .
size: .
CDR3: CSVEDRWGYEQYF
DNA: TGCAGCGTTGAAGATCGTTGGGGCTACGAGCAGTACTTC

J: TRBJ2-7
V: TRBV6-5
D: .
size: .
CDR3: CASMRGTGAYEQYF
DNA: TGTGCCAGCATGCGGGGGACAGGCGCCTACGAGCAGTACTTC

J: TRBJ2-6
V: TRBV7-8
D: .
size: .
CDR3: CASSLVFWGSRSGANVLTF
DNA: TGTGCCAGCAGCTTAGTCTTTTGGGGCAGCCGCTCTGGGGCCAACGTCCTGACTTTC

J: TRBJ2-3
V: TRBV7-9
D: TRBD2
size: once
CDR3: CASSLGAGTDTQYF
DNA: TGTGCCAGCAGCTTAGGAGCGGGAACAGATACGCAGTATTTT

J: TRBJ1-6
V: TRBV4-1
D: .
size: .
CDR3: CASSQGWGIFSLHF
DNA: TGCGCCAGCAGCCAAGGTTGGGGCATTTTTTCCCTCCACTTT

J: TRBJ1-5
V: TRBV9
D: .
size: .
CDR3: CASSRRGIANQPQHF
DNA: TGTGCCAGCAGCCGGAGGGGTATAGCAAATCAGCCCCAGCATTTT

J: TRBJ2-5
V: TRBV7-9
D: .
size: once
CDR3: CASRRDLPKETQYF
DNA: TGTGCCAGCAGGCGGGACCTCCCTAAAGAGACCCAGTACTTC

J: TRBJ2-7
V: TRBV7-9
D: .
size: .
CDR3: CASSFRDLETYEQYF
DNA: TGTGCCAGCAGCTTTAGGGACTTGGAAACCTACGAGCAGTACTTC

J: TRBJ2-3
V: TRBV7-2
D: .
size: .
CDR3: CASSLAVTTPDTQYF
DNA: TGTGCCAGCAGCTTAGCGGTTACGACCCCAGATACGCAGTATTTT

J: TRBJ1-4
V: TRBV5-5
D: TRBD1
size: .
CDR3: CASSSPFRDRQEKLFF
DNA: TGTGCCAGCAGCTCCCCCTTCCGGGACAGGCAGGAAAAACTGTTTTTT

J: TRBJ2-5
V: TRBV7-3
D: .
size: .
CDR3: CASSPQANQETQYF
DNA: TGTGCCAGCAGCCCTCAAGCGAACCAAGAGACCCAGTACTTC

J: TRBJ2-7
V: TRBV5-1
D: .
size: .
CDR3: CASSLRQATYEQYF
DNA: TGCGCCAGCAGCTTGAGGCAGGCCACCTACGAGCAGTACTTC

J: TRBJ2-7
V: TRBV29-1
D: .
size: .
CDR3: CSVRLRETYEQYF
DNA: TGCAGCGTTAGGCTCAGGGAGACTTACGAGCAGTACTTC

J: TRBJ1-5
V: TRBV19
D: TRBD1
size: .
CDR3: CASSIQGGNQPQHF
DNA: TGTGCCAGTAGTATACAGGGGGGCAATCAGCCCCAGCATTTT

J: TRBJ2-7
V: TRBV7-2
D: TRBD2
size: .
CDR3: CASSLERGRDEQYF
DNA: TGTGCCAGCAGCTTAGAGCGGGGGCGGGACGAGCAGTACTTC

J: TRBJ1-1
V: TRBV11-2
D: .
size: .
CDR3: CASSWKVGLNTEAFF
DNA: TGTGCCAGCAGCTGGAAGGTCGGACTGAACACTGAAGCTTTCTTT

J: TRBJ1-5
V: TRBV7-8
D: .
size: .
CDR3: CASSFGQPDQPQHF
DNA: TGTGCCAGCAGCTTCGGGCAGCCAGATCAGCCCCAGCATTTT

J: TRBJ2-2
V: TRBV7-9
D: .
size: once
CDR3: CASNQGASTGELFF
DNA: TGTGCCAGCAACCAAGGGGCTAGCACCGGGGAGCTGTTTTTT

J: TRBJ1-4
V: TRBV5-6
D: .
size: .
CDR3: CASSWRGIATNEKLFF
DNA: TGTGCCAGCAGCTGGCGGGGGATCGCAACTAATGAAAAACTGTTTTTT

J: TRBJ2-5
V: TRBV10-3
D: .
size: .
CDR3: CAIRAQETQYF
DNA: TGTGCCATCCGGGCACAAGAGACCCAGTACTTC

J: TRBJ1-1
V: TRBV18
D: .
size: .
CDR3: CASSLTGDTEAFF
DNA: TGTGCCAGCTCCCTAACGGGGGACACTGAAGCTTTCTTT

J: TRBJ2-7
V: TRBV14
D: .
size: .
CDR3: CASSFIYEQYF
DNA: TGTGCCAGCAGCTTCATATACGAGCAGTACTTC

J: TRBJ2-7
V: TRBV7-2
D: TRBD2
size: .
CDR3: CASSLELAGVYEQYF
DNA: TGTGCCAGCAGCTTAGAACTAGCGGGAGTCTACGAGCAGTACTTC

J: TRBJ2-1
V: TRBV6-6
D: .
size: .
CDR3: CASSRSGANGQFF
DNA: TGTGCCAGCAGCCGATCGGGGGCCAATGGACAGTTCTTC

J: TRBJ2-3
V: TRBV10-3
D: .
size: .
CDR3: CAISERLAPAQYF
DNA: TGTGCCATCAGTGAACGCCTAGCGCCGGCGCAGTATTTT

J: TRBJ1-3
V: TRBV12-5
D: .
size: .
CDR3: CASGSHPGQTSGNTIYF
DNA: TGTGCTAGTGGTTCGCACCCGGGACAAACCTCTGGAAACACCATATATTTT

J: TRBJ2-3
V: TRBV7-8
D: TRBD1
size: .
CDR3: CASSRQDRGIATDTQYF
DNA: TGTGCCAGCAGCCGCCAGGACAGGGGGATAGCGACAGATACGCAGTATTTT

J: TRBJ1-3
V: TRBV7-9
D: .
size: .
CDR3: CASSQVTGVTIYF
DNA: TGTGCCAGCAGCCAAGTGACGGGTGTCACCATATATTTT

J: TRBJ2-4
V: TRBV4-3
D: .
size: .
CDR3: CASSQVVSGLGNIQYF
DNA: TGCGCCAGCAGCCAAGTTGTATCAGGCTTGGGAAACATTCAGTACTTC